This TCR beta chain was profiled in a study of T-cell reconstitution after alpha-beta-depleted transplantation in children. As it was prepared, the TCRbeta library received unique molecular identifiers. TCRdb ran MiXCR on the PCR reads and lists one entry per CDR3 protein. Of more than 550,000 distinct CDR3 sequences detected, roughly 10% appear once; the ten largest clones hold about 4%. The material sequenced was PBMCs from the stem cell graft donor, taken from the stem cell graft. The clonotype originates from a human donor who donated a stem cell graft to a child with acute myeloid leukemia.

The CDR3 spells CSARMGTGAQPQHF. Here the CDR3 DNA reads TGCAGTGCTAGGATGGGGACAGGGGCTCAGCCCCAGCATTTT. The chain combines TRBV20-1 with TRBJ1-5; TRBD1 aligns across 10 bases. This CDR3 comprises 14 residues. Trimming took 3 bases from V and 6 from J; bases not matched to a gene: 5. The V gene's germline CDR1 is DFQATT and CDR2 SNEGSKA (reference sequence).